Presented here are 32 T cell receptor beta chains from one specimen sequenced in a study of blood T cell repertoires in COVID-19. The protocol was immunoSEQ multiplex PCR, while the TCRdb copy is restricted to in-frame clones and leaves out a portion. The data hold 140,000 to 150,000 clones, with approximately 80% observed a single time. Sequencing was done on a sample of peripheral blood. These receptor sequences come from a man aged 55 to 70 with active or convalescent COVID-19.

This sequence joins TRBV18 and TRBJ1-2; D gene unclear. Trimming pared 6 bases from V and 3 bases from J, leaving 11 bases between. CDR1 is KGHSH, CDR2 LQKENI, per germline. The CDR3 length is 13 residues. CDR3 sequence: CASSGSGDYGYTF. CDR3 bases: TGTGCCAGCTCCGGGTCGGGTGACTATGGCTACACCTTC.

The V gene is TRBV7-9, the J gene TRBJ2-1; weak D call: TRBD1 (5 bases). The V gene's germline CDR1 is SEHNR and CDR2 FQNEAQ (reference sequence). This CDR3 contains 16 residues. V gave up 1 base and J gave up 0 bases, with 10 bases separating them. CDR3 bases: TGTGCCAGCAGCTTAGGACAGACCAGCTCCTACAATGAGCAGTTCTTC. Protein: CASSLGQTSSYNEQFF.

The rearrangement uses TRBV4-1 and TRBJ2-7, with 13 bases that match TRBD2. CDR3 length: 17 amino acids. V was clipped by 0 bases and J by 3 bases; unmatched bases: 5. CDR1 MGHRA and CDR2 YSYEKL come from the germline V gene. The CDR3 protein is CASSQELGLAGDYEQYF. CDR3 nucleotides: TGCGCCAGCAGCCAAGAGCTAGGACTAGCGGGAGACTACGAGCAGTACTTC.

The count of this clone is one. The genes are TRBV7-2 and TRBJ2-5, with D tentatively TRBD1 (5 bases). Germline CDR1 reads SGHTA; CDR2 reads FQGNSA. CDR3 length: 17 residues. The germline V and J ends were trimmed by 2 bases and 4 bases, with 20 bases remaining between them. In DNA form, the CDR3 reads TGTGCCAGCAGCTTAATGTGGGGCCGACTGGCTCGAGAGACCCAGTACTTC. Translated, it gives CASSLMWGRLARETQYF.

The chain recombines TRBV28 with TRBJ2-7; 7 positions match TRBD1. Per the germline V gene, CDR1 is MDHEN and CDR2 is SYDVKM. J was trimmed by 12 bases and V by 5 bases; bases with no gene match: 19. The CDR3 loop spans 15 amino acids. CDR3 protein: CASSLPLGQVGTRYF. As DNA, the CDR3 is TGTGCCAGCAGTCTCCCCCTCGGACAGGTTGGTACCCGGTACTTC.

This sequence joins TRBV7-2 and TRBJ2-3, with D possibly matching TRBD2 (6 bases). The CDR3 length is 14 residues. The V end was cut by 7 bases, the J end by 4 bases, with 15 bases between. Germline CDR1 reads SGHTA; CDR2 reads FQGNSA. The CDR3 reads CASTSSGEADTQYF. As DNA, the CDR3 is TGTGCCAGCACTAGCTCGGGAGAGGCAGATACGCAGTATTTT. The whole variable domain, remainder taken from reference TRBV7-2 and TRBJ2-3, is GAGVSQSPSNKVTEKGKDVELRCDPISGHTALYWYRQSLGQGLEFLIYFQGNSAPDKSGLPSDRFSAERTGGSVSTLTIQRTQQEDSAVYLCASTSSGEADTQYFGPGTRLTVL.

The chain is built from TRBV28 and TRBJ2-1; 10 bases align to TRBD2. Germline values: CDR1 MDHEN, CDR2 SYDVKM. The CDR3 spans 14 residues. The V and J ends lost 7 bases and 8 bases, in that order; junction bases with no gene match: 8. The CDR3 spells CASISTSGRDEQFF. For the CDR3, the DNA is TGTGCCAGCATCTCGACTAGCGGGCGCGATGAGCAGTTCTTC.

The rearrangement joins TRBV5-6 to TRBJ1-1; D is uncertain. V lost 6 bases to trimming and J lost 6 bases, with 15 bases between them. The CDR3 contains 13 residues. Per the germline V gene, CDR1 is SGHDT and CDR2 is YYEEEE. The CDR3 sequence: CASTDAGMAEAFF. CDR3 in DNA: TGTGCCAGCACCGATGCGGGTATGGCTGAAGCTTTCTTT.

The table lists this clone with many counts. The CDR3 DNA sequence: TGTGCCAGCAGCCACCAGGGGAGGGGGGTCTCGTTTAGCAATCAGCCCCAGCATTTT. It is translated as CASSHQGRGVSFSNQPQHF. The chain is built from TRBV7-9 and TRBJ1-5; D possibly corresponds to TRBD1 (6 bases). V was pared by 5 bases and J by 0 bases, with 23 bases between. CDR1 and CDR2 (germline): SEHNR, FQNEAQ (reference sequence). The CDR3 has 19 residues.

The CDR3 sequence: CSVEKGGDIQYF. DNA for the CDR3: TGCAGCGTTGAAAAGGGAGGGGACATTCAGTACTTC. This sequence joins TRBV29-1 and TRBJ2-4, with 7 bases matching TRBD2. This CDR3 comprises 12 residues. Trimming at V came to 2 bases and at J to 8 bases, leaving 3 bases not matched to a gene. The germline gives CDR1 SQVTM, CDR2 ANQGSEA.

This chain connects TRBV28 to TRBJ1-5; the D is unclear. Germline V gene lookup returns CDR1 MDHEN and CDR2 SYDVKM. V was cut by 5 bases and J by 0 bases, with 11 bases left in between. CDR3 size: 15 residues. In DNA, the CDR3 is TGTGCCAGCAGTCTCGAGGGATATAGCAATCAGCCCCAGCATTTT. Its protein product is CASSLEGYSNQPQHF.

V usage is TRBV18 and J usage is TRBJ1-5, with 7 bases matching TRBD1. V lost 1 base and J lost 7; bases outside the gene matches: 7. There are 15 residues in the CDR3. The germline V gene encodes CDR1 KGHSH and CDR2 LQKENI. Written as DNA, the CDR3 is TGTGCCAGCTCACCACGGCAGACAGGGAGCCAGCCCCAGCATTTT. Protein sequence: CASSPRQTGSQPQHF.

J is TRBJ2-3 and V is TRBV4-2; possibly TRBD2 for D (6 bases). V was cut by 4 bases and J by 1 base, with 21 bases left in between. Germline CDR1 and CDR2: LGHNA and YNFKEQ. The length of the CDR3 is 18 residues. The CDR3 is CASSPTGVSFPGTDTQYF. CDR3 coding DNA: TGTGCCAGCAGCCCGACGGGGGTTTCGTTCCCTGGCACAGATACGCAGTATTTT.

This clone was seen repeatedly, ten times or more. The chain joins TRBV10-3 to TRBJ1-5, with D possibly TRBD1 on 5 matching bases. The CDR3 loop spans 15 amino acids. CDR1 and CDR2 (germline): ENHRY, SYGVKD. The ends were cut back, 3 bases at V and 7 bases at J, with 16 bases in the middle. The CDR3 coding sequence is TGTGCCATCAGTGATAGCGGCAGGGCGGTACAGCCCCAGCATTTT. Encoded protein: CAISDSGRAVQPQHF.

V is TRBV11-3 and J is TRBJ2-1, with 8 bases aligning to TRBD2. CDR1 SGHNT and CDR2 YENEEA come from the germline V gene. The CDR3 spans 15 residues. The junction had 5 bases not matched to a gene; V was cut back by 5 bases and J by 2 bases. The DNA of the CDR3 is TGTGCCAGCAGCCGGGGGGGCGGGACCTACAATGAGCAGTTCTTC. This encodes CASSRGGGTYNEQFF.

CDR3: CASNGGRDHHSSSYEQYF. The CDR3 region has the DNA TGTGCCAGTAATGGCGGGCGCGACCATCATTCGAGCTCCTACGAGCAGTACTTC. The V and J genes are TRBV19 and TRBJ2-7; perhaps TRBD2 as D (5 bases). Germline CDR1 and CDR2: LNHDA and SQIVND (reference sequence). V was trimmed by 7 bases and J by 0 bases, leaving 25 bases between them. CDR3 length equals 18 residues.

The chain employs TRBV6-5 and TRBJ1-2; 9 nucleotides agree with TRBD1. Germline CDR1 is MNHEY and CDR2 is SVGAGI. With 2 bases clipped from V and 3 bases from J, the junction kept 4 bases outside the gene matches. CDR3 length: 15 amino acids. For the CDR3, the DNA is TGTGCCAGCAGTTACGGACAGGGGATCGACTATGGCTACACCTTC. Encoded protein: CASSYGQGIDYGYTF.

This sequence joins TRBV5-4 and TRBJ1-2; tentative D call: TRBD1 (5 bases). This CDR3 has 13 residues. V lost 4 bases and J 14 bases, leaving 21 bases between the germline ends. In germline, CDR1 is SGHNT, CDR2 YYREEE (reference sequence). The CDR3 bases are TGTGCCAGCAGCAACTCTCTACTGACAGTTTCAACCTTC. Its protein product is CASSNSLLTVSTF. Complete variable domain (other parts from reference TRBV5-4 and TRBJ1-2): ETGVTQSPTHLIKTRGQQVTLRCSSQSGHNTVSWYQQALGQGPQFIFQYYREEENGRGNFPPRFSGLQFPNYSSELNVNALELDDSALYLCASSNSLLTVSTFGSGTRLTVV.

CDR3 DNA sequence: TGTGCCAGCAGTAGACGGGATGGCTACACCTTC. Translating it yields CASSRRDGYTF. V is TRBV2 and J is TRBJ1-2; D unresolved. CDR3 length equals 11 residues. Trimming took off 5 bases at V and 6 bases at J, with 7 bases between the two ends. Germline V gives CDR1 SNHLY, CDR2 FYNNEI.

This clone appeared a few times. The CDR3 coding sequence is TGTGCCAGCAGCGCACAACAGGGTCCCGGGGAGCTGTTTTTT. Protein product: CASSAQQGPGELFF. The rearrangement uses TRBV5-4 and TRBJ2-2, with a weak D call TRBD1 (6 bases). This CDR3 is 14 amino acids long. Per germline, CDR1 SGHNT and CDR2 YYREEE (reference sequence). The V and J ends lost 4 bases and 6 bases respectively, with 13 bases between them.

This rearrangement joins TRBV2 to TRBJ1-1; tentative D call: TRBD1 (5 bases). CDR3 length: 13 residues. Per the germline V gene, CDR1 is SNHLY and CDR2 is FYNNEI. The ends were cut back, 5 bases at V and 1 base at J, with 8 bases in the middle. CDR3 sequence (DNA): TGTGCCAGCAGTTCCGACAGGAACACTGAAGCTTTCTTT. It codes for CASSSDRNTEAFF.

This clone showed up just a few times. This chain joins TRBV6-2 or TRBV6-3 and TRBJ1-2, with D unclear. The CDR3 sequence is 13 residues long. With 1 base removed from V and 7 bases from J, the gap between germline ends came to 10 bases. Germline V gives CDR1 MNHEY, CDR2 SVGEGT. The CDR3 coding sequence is TGTGCCAGCAGTTACTATCTGGGCTCTGGCTACACCTTC. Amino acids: CASSYYLGSGYTF.

CDR3 residues: CASSQLAGPQHF. DNA for the CDR3: TGTGCCAGCAGCCAATTGGCGGGGCCCCAGCATTTT. The V call is TRBV16, the J call TRBJ1-5; D is undetermined. Germline-derived CDR1 and CDR2 are KGHSY and FQNENV. CDR3 length equals 12 residues. Trimming took 1 base from V and 9 from J, leaving 7 bases between them.

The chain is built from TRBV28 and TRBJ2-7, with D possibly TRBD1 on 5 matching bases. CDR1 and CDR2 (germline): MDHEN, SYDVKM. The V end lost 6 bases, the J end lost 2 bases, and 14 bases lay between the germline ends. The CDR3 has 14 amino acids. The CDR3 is CASSPQEPTYEQYF. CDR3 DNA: TGTGCCAGCAGCCCACAGGAGCCAACCTACGAGCAGTACTTC.

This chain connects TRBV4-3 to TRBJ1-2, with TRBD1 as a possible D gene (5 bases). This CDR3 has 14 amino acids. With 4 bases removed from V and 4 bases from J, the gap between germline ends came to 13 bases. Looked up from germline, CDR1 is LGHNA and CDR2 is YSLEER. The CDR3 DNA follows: TGCGCCAGCAGCCCAACGGGGGTCAGCTATGGCTACACCTTC. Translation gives CASSPTGVSYGYTF.

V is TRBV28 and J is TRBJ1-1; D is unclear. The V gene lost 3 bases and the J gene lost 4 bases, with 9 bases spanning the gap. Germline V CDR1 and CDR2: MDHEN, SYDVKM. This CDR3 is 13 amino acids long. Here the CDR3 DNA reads TGTGCCAGCAGTTTCACAGTAGGCACTGAAGCTTTCTTT. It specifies CASSFTVGTEAFF.

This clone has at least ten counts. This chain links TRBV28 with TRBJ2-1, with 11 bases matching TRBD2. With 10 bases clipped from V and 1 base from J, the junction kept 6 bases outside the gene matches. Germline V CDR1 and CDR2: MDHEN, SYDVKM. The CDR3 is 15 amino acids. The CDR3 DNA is TGTGCCACCAAAACTAGCGGGAGTTCCTACAATGAGCAGTTCTTC. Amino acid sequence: CATKTSGSSYNEQFF.

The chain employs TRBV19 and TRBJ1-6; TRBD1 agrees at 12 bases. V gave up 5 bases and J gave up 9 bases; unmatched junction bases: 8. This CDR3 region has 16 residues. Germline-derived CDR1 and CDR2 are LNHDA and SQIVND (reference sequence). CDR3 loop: CASSLTSGQGASPLHF. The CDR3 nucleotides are TGTGCCAGTAGTTTGACCTCGGGACAGGGGGCTTCACCCCTCCACTTT.

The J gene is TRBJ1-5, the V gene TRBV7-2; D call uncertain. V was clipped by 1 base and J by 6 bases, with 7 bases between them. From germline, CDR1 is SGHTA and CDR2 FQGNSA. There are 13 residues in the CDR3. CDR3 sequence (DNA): TGTGCCAGCAGCTTAGAACTAGGTCAGCCCCAGCATTTT. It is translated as CASSLELGQPQHF.

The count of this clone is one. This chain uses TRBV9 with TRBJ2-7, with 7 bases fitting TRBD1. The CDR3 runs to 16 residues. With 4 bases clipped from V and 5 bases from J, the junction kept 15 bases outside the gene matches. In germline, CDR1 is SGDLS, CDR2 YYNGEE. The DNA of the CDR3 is TGTGCCAGCAGCTCCCGGATAGGGGGCGATTGGCACGAGCAGTACTTC. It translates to CASSSRIGGDWHEQYF.

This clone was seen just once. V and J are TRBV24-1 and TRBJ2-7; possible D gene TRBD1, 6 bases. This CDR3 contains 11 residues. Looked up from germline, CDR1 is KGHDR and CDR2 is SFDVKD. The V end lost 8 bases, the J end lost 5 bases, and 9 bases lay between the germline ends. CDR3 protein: CATKQGDEQYF. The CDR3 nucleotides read TGTGCCACCAAACAGGGAGACGAGCAGTACTTC.

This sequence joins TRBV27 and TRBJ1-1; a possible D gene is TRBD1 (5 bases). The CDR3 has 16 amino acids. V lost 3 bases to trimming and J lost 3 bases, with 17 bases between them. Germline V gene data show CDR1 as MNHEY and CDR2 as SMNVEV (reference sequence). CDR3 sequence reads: CASSFRVRGRDTEAFF. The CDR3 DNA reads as TGTGCCAGCAGTTTTCGGGTTCGGGGGAGGGACACTGAAGCTTTCTTT.